What follows is one TCR beta chain and its context. This clone was observed a single time. Its antigen specificity is not known. Base qualities are not provided; no much larger clone lies one nucleotide away. The immunoSEQ Assay was the method used to sequence TCRbeta CDR3 regions. After extraction, genomic DNA underwent amplification by bias-controlled multiplex PCR, followed by high-throughput sequencing. The study's processing was this. Collapsing and filtering of sequences were performed to quantify the absolute abundance of each unique TCRbeta CDR3 region. T cell fraction was estimated by normalizing TCRbeta template counts to usable DNA, which was measured by amplifying reference genes present in all nucleated cells. Repertoire TCRs were annotated as SARS-CoV-2-specific by exact matching of V gene, CDR3 amino acid sequence and J gene to a known reactive TCR set. The reference SARS-CoV-2 TCR set came from MIRA and was filtered for enrichment in COVID-19-positive ImmuneCODE repertoires, removing public or cross-reactive TCRs. Using the MIRA antigens, annotated TCRs were further analysed by specific ORF or by position within an ORF. Breadth was defined as the number of annotated unique rearrangements divided by the total number of unique productive rearrangements, and depth was defined as the summed frequency of the annotated unique rearrangements. TCR breadth was compared between groups using two-sided Wilcoxon rank-sum tests. TCRdb stores this immuneACCESS table with in-frame sequences only. Part of the clones is absent; in the studies checked, under half of the shortfall reflects unresolved V genes, and no reason is known for the rest. The V and J calls and the clone size are those of that table, but D and trimming were determined from the DNA. This sample has around 270,000 clones in its table, and roughly 85% of those were observed once. The ten biggest clones cover about 2.7% of the sample.

V trim: 3 bases; J trim: 1 base; unmatched bases: 10. CDR1 and CDR2 were assigned from the germline V gene as SQVTM and ANQGSEA. The CDR3 runs 18 residues from the cysteine to the phenylalanine. Of all the DNA, just the CDR3 is kept, 54 bases in frame from base 1. This record comes from a study of Ad26.COV2.S vaccination and SARS-CoV-2 variants (dated by TCRdb to about 2021). The study in broad terms: Donors in the vaccine arm were drawn from COV1001, a multicentre, randomized, double-blind, placebo-controlled phase I-IIa trial testing Ad26.COV2.S in healthy adults. Participants in the trial were split at random into five groups of five each, receiving low-dose or high-dose Ad26.COV2.S once or twice, or else placebo on both occasions. TCRbeta repertoire sequencing was used to assess the specificity and breadth of SARS-CoV-2-reactive T cell receptors after Ad26.COV2.S vaccination. Blinding of investigators to trial group allocation was maintained during experiments and outcome assessment. Ad26.COV2.S was administered intramuscularly at 5 x 10^10 or 1 x 10^11 viral particles, either as a single shot or as two shots given 56 days apart. The TCR-sequenced set comprised around 30 samples: 19 Ad26.COV2.S vaccine recipients, 5 placebo recipients and 8 SARS-CoV-2 convalescent individuals.

Study-level results and caveats: Compared with placebo recipients, Ad26.COV2.S recipients showed higher spike-specific TCR breadth (P = 0.0014). The study was not powered for comparison of responses between vaccine doses or regimens. Substantial breadth of spike-specific CD8+ and CD4+ T cell responses was reported after vaccination. According to the authors, total T cell responses may have been underestimated by the TCR breadth and depth analyses. Vaccine and placebo recipients had comparable non-spike TCR breadth, which fits with the vaccine containing only spike.

The intended sense of this specimen's treatment or condition label: some 20 received Ad26.COV2.S at low or high dose, single or two shots; 5 received placebo; per-sample allocation not given. Repertoires of vaccine and placebo recipients were sequenced from samples collected on day 63 after the first injection. Cohort 1b enrolled 25 to 30 adults aged 18-55 years at a single site in Boston, USA, between 29 July and 7 August 2020. Ad26.COV2.S consisted of a replication-incompetent adenovirus type 26 vector by which a prefusion-stabilized SARS-CoV-2 spike protein from the original Wuhan strain was expressed.

The rearranged segments are TRBV29-1 and TRBJ2-3, with 13 bases in between that match TRBD2. This specimen was peripheral blood, taken in a trial of Ad26.COV2.S vaccine versus placebo. This sequence was found in a person aged 18-65 years who received the Ad26.COV2.S COVID-19 vaccine or a placebo. CDR3 reads: CSVDPGLAGAKGTDTQYF. The DNA sequence follows: TGCAGCGTTGACCCCGGACTAGCGGGAGCGAAGGGCACAGATACGCAGTATTTT.